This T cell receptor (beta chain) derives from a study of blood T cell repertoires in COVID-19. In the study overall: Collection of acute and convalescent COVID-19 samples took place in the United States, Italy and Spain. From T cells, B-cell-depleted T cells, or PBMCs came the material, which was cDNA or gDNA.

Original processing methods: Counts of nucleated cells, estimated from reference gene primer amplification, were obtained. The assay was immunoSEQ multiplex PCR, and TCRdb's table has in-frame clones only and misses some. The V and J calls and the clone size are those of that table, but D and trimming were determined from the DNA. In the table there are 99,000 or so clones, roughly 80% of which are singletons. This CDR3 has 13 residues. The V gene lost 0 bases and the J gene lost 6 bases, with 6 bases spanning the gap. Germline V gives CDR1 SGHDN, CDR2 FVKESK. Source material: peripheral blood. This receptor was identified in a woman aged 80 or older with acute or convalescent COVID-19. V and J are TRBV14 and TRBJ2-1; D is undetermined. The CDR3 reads CASSQDLVNEQFF. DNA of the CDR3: TGTGCCAGCAGCCAAGATCTTGTCAATGAGCAGTTCTTC.